This entry is about one T cell receptor beta chain. This clonotype was seen a handful of times. Its antigen is still unknown. No clone much larger than this one lies a single base away; base qualities are absent. The data stem from a study of blood T cells in healthy people across ages (dated by TCRdb to 2015 to 2017). Study-level background: In model experiments, template switching captured roughly one uniquely barcoded TCR beta cDNA molecule for every two T cells. Using the same blood draw, the study looked at two additional independent replicas of 1 million unique cDNA reads for two donors, one aged 18 to 29 and the other aged 80 or older. The donors were divided into four age groups: young (average around 16 years), middle-aged (approximately 41), aged (about 62) and long-lived (around 80). The study measured age-related changes in TCR beta repertoire diversity using deep sequencing normalized with unique cDNA molecular identifiers. To avoid experimental bias, donors of different ages were distributed randomly across sequencing lanes.

On the study overall, not on this receptor specifically: Compared with the aged group, more naive CD4+ T cells, fewer expanded clones and increased TCR diversity were shown by the long-lived group, suggesting age selection. Because the CMV infection status of the donors was unknown, age-related changes in expanded clonotypes may potentially have been confounded. Since profiling was done on bulk unsorted PBMCs, naive and antigen-experienced compartments could not be conclusively compared. The percentage of naive T cells measured by flow cytometry correlated strongly with observed TCR beta diversity. Total diversity estimates from one million sequenced T cells were considered lower bounds and underestimates. As age increased, observed TCR beta diversity per million T cells dropped in a roughly linear way, and a significant reduction was already evident by age 40.

The library was produced with 5' RACE. This sample was sequenced with an Illumina HiSeq 2500. A second PCR of roughly 7 to 11 cycles was performed with a sample-barcoded 5' primer and a J-beta primer mix. A unique molecular identifier was introduced onto each TCR beta cDNA molecule by a template-switch 5' adaptor carrying 12 random nucleotides. Each sample yielded at least 2.5 million CDR3-containing paired-end reads. All of the RNA was converted into first-strand cDNA using the Mint cDNA synthesis kit, with a TRBC-specific oligonucleotide serving as the primer. Following uracil-DNA glycosylase treatment, all cDNA underwent a first 18-cycle PCR with the universal primers M1SS and BC2_uni_R. The published analysis was carried out like this. Each sample was normalized by randomly selecting 1 million high-quality reads, each carrying a distinct molecular identifier. Instead of being binned into consensus sequences, reads that shared molecular identifiers were thrown out. MiTCR, run with a Q25 quality threshold and the strictest error-elimination algorithm, handled CDR3 identification, clonotype clustering and error correction. A nonparametric unseen species model with Euler transformation was used to estimate lower-bound total TCR beta diversity. TCRdb took the public reads, trimmed them with fastp at Q25, ran MiXCR for clone calling and kept in-frame beta chains. Rows are combined by CDR3 protein, so each entry shows the most common genes and DNA. What appears here as the V and J calls and clone size reflects TCRdb's work, not the paper's. The sample table contains just over 800,000 distinct CDR3 sequences; only one count was recorded for approximately 59% of them. The ten top clones hold about a quarter of the sample.

The donors were roughly 40 Caucasian individuals from Russia, aged 6 to 90 years, who were systemically healthy. Each donor gave roughly 11 milliliters of peripheral blood, drawn into EDTA-treated Vacutainer tubes. Ficoll-Paque density-gradient centrifugation was used to isolate PBMCs, with at least 6.5 million per sample. Total RNA was extracted from PBMCs with Trizol reagent, with at least 5 micrograms obtained per sample. For every donor, an aliquot of PBMCs went through flow cytometry to measure the percentages of naive CD45RAhigh/CD27high T cells. The sample was blood. The sequence was collected from a man aged 25-45 years in good health.

The CDR3 region reads CASSQDPAGSGETQYF. The sequenced DNA is TGCGCCAGCAGCCAAGATCCTGCGGGGTCAGGAGAGACCCAGTACTTC. The chain is made from TRBV4-3 and TRBJ2-5; TRBD2 is possibly the D segment (6 matching bases). Including cysteine and phenylalanine, the CDR3 has 16 amino acids. Of all the DNA, just the CDR3 is kept, 48 bases in frame from base 1. CDR1 and CDR2 are drawn from the germline V gene: LGHNA, YSLEER. Trimming removed 0 bases from V and 4 bases from J, leaving 15 bases between the germline ends.